This is a list of T cell receptor beta chains from one sample in a study of immune evolution from preneoplasia to lung adenocarcinoma. Sequencing was performed with immunoSEQ multiplex PCR; in TCRdb, only in-frame clones are kept and a portion is missing. This repertoire shows under 8,500 clones, 81% found once; its top ten account for roughly 8%. Material for sequencing was FFPE invasive lung adenocarcinoma tissue. These receptors originate from a person in their fifties or sixties with lung adenocarcinoma. CDR3s include the opening cysteine and the closing phenylalanine or tryptophan. Each record gives: clone size, D gene, V gene, CDR3 length, J gene, CDR3 protein, CDR3 DNA. The D gene is left open where the match is weak. Only some rows state a clone size, as once, few, many or a class for expanded clones.

abundance: -
d_gene: TRBD2
v_gene: TRBV9
len: 16
j_gene: TRBJ2-1
CDR3aa: CASSLRLAGDYNEQFF
CDR3nt: TGTGCCAGCAGCTTGAGACTAGCGGGAGATTACAATGAGCAGTTCTTC

abundance: few
d_gene: -
v_gene: TRBV10-1
len: 15
j_gene: TRBJ1-5
CDR3aa: CASTTVRPSNQPQHF
CDR3nt: TGCGCCAGCACGACAGTCCGGCCTAGCAATCAGCCCCAGCATTTT

abundance: -
d_gene: -
v_gene: TRBV6-5
len: 13
j_gene: TRBJ1-6
CDR3aa: CASSYLGPNPLHF
CDR3nt: TGTGCCAGCAGTTACCTCGGCCCCAACCCCCTCCACTTT

abundance: -
d_gene: -
v_gene: TRBV5-1
len: 13
j_gene: TRBJ2-7
CDR3aa: CASSLEEGYEQYF
CDR3nt: TGCGCCAGCAGCTTGGAGGAGGGCTACGAGCAGTACTTC

abundance: -
d_gene: -
v_gene: TRBV5-6
len: 14
j_gene: TRBJ1-4
CDR3aa: CASSPGATNEKLFF
CDR3nt: TGTGCCAGCAGCCCGGGGGCAACTAATGAAAAACTGTTTTTT

abundance: -
d_gene: -
v_gene: TRBV6-4
len: 13
j_gene: TRBJ1-1
CDR3aa: CASSSRLNTEAFF
CDR3nt: TGTGCCAGCAGTTCTAGGTTGAACACTGAAGCTTTCTTT

abundance: -
d_gene: TRBD1
v_gene: TRBV2
len: 14
j_gene: TRBJ1-4
CDR3aa: CASRSGTGDEKLFF
CDR3nt: TGTGCCAGCAGGAGCGGGACAGGGGACGAAAAACTGTTTTTT

abundance: -
d_gene: -
v_gene: TRBV5-1
len: 16
j_gene: TRBJ2-4
CDR3aa: CASSPRSGPTKNIQYF
CDR3nt: TGCGCCAGCAGCCCCCGTTCGGGGCCTACCAAAAACATTCAGTACTTC

abundance: -
d_gene: -
v_gene: TRBV29-1
len: 15
j_gene: TRBJ2-2
CDR3aa: CSAAQGLGGTGELFF
CDR3nt: TGCAGCGCAGCACAGGGGCTGGGGGGCACCGGGGAGCTGTTTTTT

abundance: -
d_gene: TRBD1
v_gene: TRBV27
len: 16
j_gene: TRBJ1-5
CDR3aa: CASSPLTGIENQPQHF
CDR3nt: TGTGCCAGCAGTCCCCTGACAGGGATAGAGAATCAGCCCCAGCATTTT

abundance: -
d_gene: TRBD2
v_gene: TRBV4-1
len: 19
j_gene: TRBJ2-3
CDR3aa: CASSQEIAGTSADTDTQYF
CDR3nt: TGCGCCAGCAGCCAAGAAATCGCCGGGACTAGCGCCGACACAGATACGCAGTATTTT

abundance: -
d_gene: -
v_gene: TRBV11-2
len: 12
j_gene: TRBJ2-7
CDR3aa: CASSQQGYEQYF
CDR3nt: TGTGCCAGCAGCCAACAGGGATACGAGCAGTACTTC

abundance: -
d_gene: TRBD1
v_gene: TRBV29-1
len: 14
j_gene: TRBJ1-2
CDR3aa: CSVKRDRDVYGYTF
CDR3nt: TGCAGCGTGAAGCGGGACAGGGACGTCTATGGCTACACCTTC

abundance: -
d_gene: TRBD1
v_gene: TRBV18
len: 14
j_gene: TRBJ1-4
CDR3aa: CASSPGTGYEKLFF
CDR3nt: TGTGCCAGCTCACCCGGGACAGGGTATGAAAAACTGTTTTTT

abundance: -
d_gene: TRBD1
v_gene: TRBV9
len: 16
j_gene: TRBJ1-6
CDR3aa: CASSVATTGGNSPLHF
CDR3nt: TGTGCCAGCAGCGTAGCCACGACAGGGGGCAATTCACCCCTCCACTTT

abundance: -
d_gene: TRBD1
v_gene: TRBV28
len: 14
j_gene: TRBJ1-1
CDR3aa: CASSSGGVRTEAFF
CDR3nt: TGTGCCAGCAGTTCAGGGGGCGTGAGAACTGAAGCTTTCTTT

abundance: -
d_gene: TRBD1
v_gene: TRBV4-2
len: 16
j_gene: TRBJ2-7
CDR3aa: CASSQVAGQGGYEQYF
CDR3nt: TGTGCCAGCAGCCAAGTTGCGGGACAGGGAGGCTACGAGCAGTACTTC

abundance: -
d_gene: -
v_gene: TRBV21-1
len: 15
j_gene: TRBJ2-1
CDR3aa: CASPPQIDGLGEQFF
CDR3nt: TGTGCCAGCCCCCCTCAGATCGACGGCCTCGGTGAGCAGTTCTTC

abundance: -
d_gene: TRBD1
v_gene: TRBV5-1
len: 15
j_gene: TRBJ1-4
CDR3aa: CASSLGTGYDEKLFF
CDR3nt: TGCGCCAGCAGCTTGGGGACAGGGTATGATGAAAAACTGTTTTTT

abundance: once
d_gene: TRBD1
v_gene: TRBV10-3
len: 16
j_gene: TRBJ2-2
CDR3aa: CAISATGAGNTGELFF
CDR3nt: TGTGCCATCAGTGCTACAGGGGCGGGGAACACCGGGGAGCTGTTTTTT

abundance: -
d_gene: -
v_gene: TRBV5-1
len: 16
j_gene: TRBJ2-6
CDR3aa: CASSSYYTSGANVLTF
CDR3nt: TGCGCCAGCAGCTCGTACTATACCTCTGGGGCCAACGTCCTGACTTTC

abundance: -
d_gene: -
v_gene: TRBV6-1
len: 14
j_gene: TRBJ1-3
CDR3aa: CASSEESSGNTIYF
CDR3nt: TGTGCCAGCAGTGAAGAGAGCTCTGGAAACACCATATATTTT

abundance: once
d_gene: TRBD2
v_gene: TRBV6-1
len: 17
j_gene: TRBJ2-2
CDR3aa: CASSEASGGANTGELFF
CDR3nt: TGTGCCAGCAGTGAAGCCAGCGGGGGGGCAAACACCGGGGAGCTGTTTTTT

abundance: -
d_gene: -
v_gene: TRBV7-8
len: 11
j_gene: TRBJ1-1
CDR3aa: CASGANTEAFF
CDR3nt: TGTGCTTCGGGTGCAAACACTGAAGCTTTCTTT

abundance: -
d_gene: -
v_gene: TRBV4-2
len: 15
j_gene: TRBJ2-1
CDR3aa: CASSQAGSWGSEQFF
CDR3nt: TGTGCCAGCAGCCAAGCCGGTTCATGGGGGAGTGAGCAGTTCTTC

abundance: -
d_gene: -
v_gene: TRBV11-2
len: 11
j_gene: TRBJ2-5
CDR3aa: CASSGQRAQYF
CDR3nt: TGTGCCAGCAGCGGACAAAGGGCCCAGTACTTC

abundance: -
d_gene: -
v_gene: TRBV10-3
len: 14
j_gene: TRBJ1-1
CDR3aa: CAIWPGTPNTEAFF
CDR3nt: TGTGCCATATGGCCCGGGACACCGAACACTGAAGCTTTCTTT

abundance: once
d_gene: -
v_gene: TRBV7-3
len: 15
j_gene: TRBJ2-5
CDR3aa: CASSLRAGYQETQYF
CDR3nt: TGTGCCAGCAGCTTAAGGGCAGGGTACCAAGAGACCCAGTACTTC

abundance: -
d_gene: TRBD2
v_gene: TRBV19
len: 21
j_gene: TRBJ2-3
CDR3aa: CASSPYPASGRGWEITDTQYF
CDR3nt: TGTGCCAGTAGTCCATACCCGGCTAGCGGGCGGGGTTGGGAGATCACAGATACGCAGTATTTT

abundance: -
d_gene: TRBD2
v_gene: TRBV7-9
len: 15
j_gene: TRBJ2-3
CDR3aa: CASSETSGIADTQYF
CDR3nt: TGTGCCAGCAGCGAGACTAGCGGGATCGCAGATACGCAGTATTTT

abundance: -
d_gene: TRBD1
v_gene: TRBV10-3
len: 15
j_gene: TRBJ1-2
CDR3aa: CAISDRQGSNYGYTF
CDR3nt: TGTGCCATCAGCGATAGACAGGGTTCTAACTATGGCTACACCTTC

abundance: -
d_gene: TRBD1
v_gene: TRBV13
len: 13
j_gene: TRBJ1-2
CDR3aa: CASRTQGVSGYTF
CDR3nt: TGTGCCAGCAGAACACAGGGGGTTTCTGGCTACACCTTC

abundance: once
d_gene: -
v_gene: TRBV28
len: 15
j_gene: TRBJ1-4
CDR3aa: CASINGVGVGEKLFF
CDR3nt: TGTGCCAGCATCAACGGCGTAGGGGTTGGCGAAAAACTGTTTTTT

abundance: few
d_gene: -
v_gene: TRBV2
len: 15
j_gene: TRBJ2-1
CDR3aa: CASDLTAHSYNEQFF
CDR3nt: TGTGCCAGCGACCTGACAGCACACTCCTACAATGAGCAGTTCTTC

abundance: -
d_gene: -
v_gene: TRBV7-8
len: 11
j_gene: TRBJ2-2
CDR3aa: CASSPAGELFF
CDR3nt: TGTGCCAGCAGCCCCGCCGGGGAGCTGTTTTTT

abundance: -
d_gene: TRBD1
v_gene: TRBV2
len: 16
j_gene: TRBJ1-4
CDR3aa: CASSDPTGGTNEKLFF
CDR3nt: TGTGCCAGCAGTGACCCGACAGGGGGGACTAATGAAAAACTGTTTTTT